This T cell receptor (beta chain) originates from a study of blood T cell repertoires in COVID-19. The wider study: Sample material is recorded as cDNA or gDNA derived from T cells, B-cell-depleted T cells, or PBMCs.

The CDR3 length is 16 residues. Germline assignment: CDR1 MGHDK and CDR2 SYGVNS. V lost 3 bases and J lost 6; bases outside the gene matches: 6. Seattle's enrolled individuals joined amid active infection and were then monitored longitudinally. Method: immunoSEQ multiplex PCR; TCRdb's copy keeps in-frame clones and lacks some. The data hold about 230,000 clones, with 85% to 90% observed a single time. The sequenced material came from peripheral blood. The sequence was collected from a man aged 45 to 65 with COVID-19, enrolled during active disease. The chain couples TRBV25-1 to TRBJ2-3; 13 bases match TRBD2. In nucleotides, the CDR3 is TGTGCCAGCAGTGAGCGGACTAGCGGGAGTTCTGATACGCAGTATTTT. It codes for CASSERTSGSSDTQYF.